Listed below are T cell receptor beta chains from one sample, sequenced in a study of beta chain features in type 1 diabetes. The assay was immunoSEQ multiplex PCR, and TCRdb's table has in-frame clones only and misses some. The sample carries nearly 250,000 clones, around an eighth recorded once. The specimen was naive CD4+ T cells from blood. The receptors were gathered from a woman between 35 and 50 years old in good health. Both conserved end residues are part of each CDR3. The D gene is left open where the match is weak. For some rows the clone size is stated as once, few or many, or as a class when expanded; others skip it.

TRBV11-2	TRBJ2-1	.	.	TGTGCCAGCAGCTTAGACCGAACAAATGAGCAGTTCTTC	CASSLDRTNEQFF
TRBV7-2	TRBJ2-1	.	.	TGTGCCAGCAGCTTACTCCTGACCGGGAGCTCCTACAATGAGCAGTTCTTC	CASSLLLTGSSYNEQFF
TRBV7-7	TRBJ2-1	.	few	TGTGCTAGCAGCTTAGCCCCGACTTCCCGCTCCTACAATGAGCAGTTCTTC	CASSLAPTSRSYNEQFF
TRBV7-9	TRBJ1-1	TRBD1	few	TGTGCCAGCAGTGTTAAACAGGGGGCTGGCACTGAAGCTTTCTTT	CASSVKQGAGTEAFF
TRBV4-3	TRBJ2-3	.	many	TGCGCCAGCAGCCAAGATACCTACGGTTTGCGCGAGGATACGCAGTATTTT	CASSQDTYGLREDTQYF
TRBV2	TRBJ2-7	TRBD2	few	TGTGCCACAAGCCCAACTAGCGGGGTGTACGAGCAGTACTTC	CATSPTSGVYEQYF
TRBV7-9	TRBJ2-7	.	.	TGTGCCAGCAGCTTTGAGGAACCTCTTCGGGAGCAGTACTTC	CASSFEEPLREQYF
TRBV5-1	TRBJ1-2	.	few	TGCGCCAGCAGCGTCCTGTTAGCAGAAGCCGATGGCTACACCTTC	CASSVLLAEADGYTF
TRBV15	TRBJ2-7	.	.	TGTGCCACCAGCAGAGGTAGGACTAAGTCCCTGCGCGAGCAGTACTTC	CATSRGRTKSLREQYF
TRBV9	TRBJ1-3	.	few	TGTGCCAGCAGCCCGAGAGGTAGGGGTTCTGGAAACACCATATATTTT	CASSPRGRGSGNTIYF
TRBV5-6	TRBJ1-1	.	.	TGTGCCCCCCTGTCAGTAGCGGGCGGATATGCTGAAGCTTTCTTT	CAPLSVAGGYAEAFF
TRBV7-2	TRBJ2-5	.	.	TGTGCCAGCAGCAGAGGAGGGCAAGTCCAAGAGACCCAGTACTTC	CASSRGGQVQETQYF
TRBV10-1	TRBJ2-2	.	.	TGCGCCAGCAGTCAGCGGATCACCGGGGAGCTGTTTTTT	CASSQRITGELFF
TRBV7-2	TRBJ1-3	.	few	TGTGCCAGCAGCCGACGAGGGCGTCTCTCTGGAAACACCATATATTTT	CASSRRGRLSGNTIYF
TRBV25-1	TRBJ2-3	.	few	TGTGCCAGCAGTAGACGGGACACCTCCACAGATACGCAGTATTTT	CASSRRDTSTDTQYF